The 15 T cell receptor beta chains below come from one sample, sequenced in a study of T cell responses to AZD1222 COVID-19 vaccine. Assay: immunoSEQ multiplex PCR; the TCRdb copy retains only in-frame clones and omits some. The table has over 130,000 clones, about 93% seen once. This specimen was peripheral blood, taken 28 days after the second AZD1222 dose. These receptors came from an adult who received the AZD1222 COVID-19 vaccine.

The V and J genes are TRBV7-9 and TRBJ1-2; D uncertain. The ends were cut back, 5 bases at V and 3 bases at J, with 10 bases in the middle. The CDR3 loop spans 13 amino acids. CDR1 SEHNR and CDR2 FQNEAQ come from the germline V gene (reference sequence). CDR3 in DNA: TGTGCCAGCAGCCGCGGGGAATACTATGGCTACACCTTC. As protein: CASSRGEYYGYTF.

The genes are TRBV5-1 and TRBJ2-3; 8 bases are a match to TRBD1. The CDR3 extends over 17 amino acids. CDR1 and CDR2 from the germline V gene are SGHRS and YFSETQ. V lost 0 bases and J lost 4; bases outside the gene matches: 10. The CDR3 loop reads CASSLAGRTGMADTQYF. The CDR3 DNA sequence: TGCGCCAGCAGCTTGGCCGGTAGGACAGGGATGGCAGATACGCAGTATTTT. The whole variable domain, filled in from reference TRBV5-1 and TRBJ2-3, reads KAGVTQTPRYLIKTRGQQVTLSCSPISGHRSVSWYQQTPGQGLQFLFEYFSETQRNKGNFPGRFSGRQFSNSRSEMNVSTLELGDSALYLCASSLAGRTGMADTQYFGPGTRLTVL.

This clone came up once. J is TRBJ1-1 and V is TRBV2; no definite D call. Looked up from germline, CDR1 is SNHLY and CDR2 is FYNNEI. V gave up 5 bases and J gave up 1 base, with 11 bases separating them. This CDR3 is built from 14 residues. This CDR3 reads CASSTAGGNTEAFF. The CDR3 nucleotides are TGTGCCAGCAGTACCGCCGGCGGGAACACTGAAGCTTTCTTT.

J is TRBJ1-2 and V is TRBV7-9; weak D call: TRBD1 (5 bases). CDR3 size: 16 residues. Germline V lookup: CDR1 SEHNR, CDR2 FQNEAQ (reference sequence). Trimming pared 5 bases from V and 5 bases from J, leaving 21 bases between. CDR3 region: CASSNNVQEGIYGYTF. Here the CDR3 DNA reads TGTGCCAGCAGCAATAATGTACAAGAGGGGATTTATGGCTACACCTTC.

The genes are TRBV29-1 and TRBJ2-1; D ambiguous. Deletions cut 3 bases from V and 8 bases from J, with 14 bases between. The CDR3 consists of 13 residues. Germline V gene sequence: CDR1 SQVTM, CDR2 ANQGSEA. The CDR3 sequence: CSVDGVRFDEQFF. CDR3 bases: TGCAGCGTTGATGGGGTCCGCTTCGATGAGCAGTTCTTC.

The CDR3 protein is CASSFGKNTGELFF. As DNA, the CDR3 is TGTGCCAGCAGCTTCGGCAAGAACACCGGGGAGCTGTTTTTT. V gene TRBV13 combines with J gene TRBJ2-2; D call uncertain. Germline assignment: CDR1 PRHDT and CDR2 FYEKMQ (reference sequence). This CDR3 is built from 14 residues. V lost 3 bases to trimming and J lost 1 base, with 6 bases between them.

For the CDR3, the DNA is TGTGCCAGCAGCTTAGACGGGGGACAGCACTACGAGCAGTACTTC. This encodes CASSLDGGQHYEQYF. V usage is TRBV7-2 and J usage is TRBJ2-7; maybe TRBD1 (7 bases). The CDR3 is 15 residues long. V lost 1 base to trimming and J lost 3 bases, with 13 bases between them. Germline loops: CDR1 SGHTA, CDR2 FQGNSA.

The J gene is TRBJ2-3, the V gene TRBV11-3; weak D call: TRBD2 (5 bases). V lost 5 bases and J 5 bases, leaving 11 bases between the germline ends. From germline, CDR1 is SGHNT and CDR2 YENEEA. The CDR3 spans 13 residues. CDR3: CASSPPGEDTQYF. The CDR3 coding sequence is TGTGCCAGCAGCCCCCCCGGGGAAGATACGCAGTATTTT. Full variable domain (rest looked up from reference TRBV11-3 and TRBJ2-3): EAGVVQSPRYKIIEKKQPVAFWCNPISGHNTLYWYLQNLGQGPELLIRYENEEAVDDSQLPKDRFSAERLKGVDSTLKIQPAELGDSAVYLCASSPPGEDTQYFGPGTRLTVL.

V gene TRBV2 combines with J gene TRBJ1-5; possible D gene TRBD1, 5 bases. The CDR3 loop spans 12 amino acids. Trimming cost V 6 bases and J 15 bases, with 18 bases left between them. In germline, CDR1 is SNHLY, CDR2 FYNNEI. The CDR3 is CASSLEGAFRHF. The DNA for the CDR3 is TGTGCCAGCAGCCTGGAAGGGGCCTTCCGGCATTTT.

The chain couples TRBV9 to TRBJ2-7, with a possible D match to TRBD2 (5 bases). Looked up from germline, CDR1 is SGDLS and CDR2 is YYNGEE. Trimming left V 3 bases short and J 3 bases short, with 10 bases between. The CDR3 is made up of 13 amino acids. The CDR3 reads CASSGADYYEQYF. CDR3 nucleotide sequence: TGTGCCAGCAGCGGTGCAGACTACTACGAGCAGTACTTC. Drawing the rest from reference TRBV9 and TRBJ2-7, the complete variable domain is DSGVTQTPKHLITATGQRVTLRCSPRSGDLSVYWYQQSLDQGLQFLIQYYNGEERAKGNILERFSAQQFPDLHSELNLSSLELGDSALYFCASSGADYYEQYFGPGTRLTVT.

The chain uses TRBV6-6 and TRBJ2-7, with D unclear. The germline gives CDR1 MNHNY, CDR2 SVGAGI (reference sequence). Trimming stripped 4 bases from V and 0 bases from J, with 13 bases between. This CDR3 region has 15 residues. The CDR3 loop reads CASSSGRVPSYEQYF. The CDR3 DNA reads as TGTGCCAGCAGTTCTGGACGGGTTCCCTCCTACGAGCAGTACTTC.

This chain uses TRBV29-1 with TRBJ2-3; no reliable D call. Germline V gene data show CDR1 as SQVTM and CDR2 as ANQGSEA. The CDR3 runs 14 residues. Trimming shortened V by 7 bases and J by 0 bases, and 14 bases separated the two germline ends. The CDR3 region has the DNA TGCAGCGCTGAGACCGTGGACAGCACAGATACGCAGTATTTT. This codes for CSAETVDSTDTQYF.

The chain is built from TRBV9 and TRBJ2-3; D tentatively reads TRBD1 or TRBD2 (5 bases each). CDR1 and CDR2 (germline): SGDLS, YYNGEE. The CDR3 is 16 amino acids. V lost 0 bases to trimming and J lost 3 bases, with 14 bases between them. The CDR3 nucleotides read TGTGCCAGCAGCGTAGGATCGGGACCCCTGACAGATACGCAGTATTTT. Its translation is CASSVGSGPLTDTQYF.

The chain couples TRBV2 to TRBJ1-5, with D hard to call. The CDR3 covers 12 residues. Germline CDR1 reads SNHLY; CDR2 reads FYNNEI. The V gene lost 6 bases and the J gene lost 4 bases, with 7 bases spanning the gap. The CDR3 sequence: CASSGENQPQHF. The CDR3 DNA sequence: TGTGCCAGCAGCGGAGAAAATCAGCCCCAGCATTTT.

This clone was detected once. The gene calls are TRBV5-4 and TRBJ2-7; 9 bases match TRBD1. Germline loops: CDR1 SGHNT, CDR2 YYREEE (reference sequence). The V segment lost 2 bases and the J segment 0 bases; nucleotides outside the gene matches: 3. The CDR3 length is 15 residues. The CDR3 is CASSLPDRGSYEQYF. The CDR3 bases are TGTGCCAGCAGCTTACCGGACAGGGGCTCCTACGAGCAGTACTTC.